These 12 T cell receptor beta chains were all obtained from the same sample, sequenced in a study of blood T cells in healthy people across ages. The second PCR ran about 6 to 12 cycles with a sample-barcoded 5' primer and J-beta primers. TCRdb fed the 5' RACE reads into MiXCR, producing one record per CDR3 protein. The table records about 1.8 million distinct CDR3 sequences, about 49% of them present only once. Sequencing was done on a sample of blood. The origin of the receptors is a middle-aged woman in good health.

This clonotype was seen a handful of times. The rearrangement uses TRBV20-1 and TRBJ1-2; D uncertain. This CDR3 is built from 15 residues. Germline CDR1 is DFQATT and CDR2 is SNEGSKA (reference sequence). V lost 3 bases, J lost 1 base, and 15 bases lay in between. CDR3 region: CSARLVMGSNYGYTF. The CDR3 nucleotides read TGCAGTGCTAGGCTTGTGATGGGGAGTAACTATGGCTACACCTTC.

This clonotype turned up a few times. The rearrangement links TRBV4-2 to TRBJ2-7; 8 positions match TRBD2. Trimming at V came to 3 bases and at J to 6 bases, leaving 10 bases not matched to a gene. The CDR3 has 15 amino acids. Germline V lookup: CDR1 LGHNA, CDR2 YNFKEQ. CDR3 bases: TGTGCCAGCAGCCATCCTCGGGGGGCGGGAGGCGAGCAGTACTTC. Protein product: CASSHPRGAGGEQYF.

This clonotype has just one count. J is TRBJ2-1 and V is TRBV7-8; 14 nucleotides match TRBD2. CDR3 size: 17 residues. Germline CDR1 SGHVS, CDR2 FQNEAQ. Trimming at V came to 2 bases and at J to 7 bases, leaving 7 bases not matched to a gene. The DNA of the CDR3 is TGTGCCAGCAGCTTAAGGACTAGCGGGGGGCCGTTTAATGAGCAGTTCTTC. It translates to CASSLRTSGGPFNEQFF.

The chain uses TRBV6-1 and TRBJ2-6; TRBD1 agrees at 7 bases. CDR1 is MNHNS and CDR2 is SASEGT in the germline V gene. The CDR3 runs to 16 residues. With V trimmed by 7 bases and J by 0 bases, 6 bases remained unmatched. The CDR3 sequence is CASNRDSASGANVLTF. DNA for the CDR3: TGTGCCAGCAATAGGGACAGTGCCTCTGGGGCCAACGTCCTGACTTTC.

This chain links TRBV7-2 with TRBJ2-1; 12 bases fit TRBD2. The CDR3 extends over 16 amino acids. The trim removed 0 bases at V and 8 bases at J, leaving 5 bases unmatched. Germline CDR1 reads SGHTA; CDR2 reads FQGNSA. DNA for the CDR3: TGTGCCAGCAGCTTAGCCTTGACTAGCGGGGGCTATGAGCAGTTCTTC. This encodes CASSLALTSGGYEQFF.

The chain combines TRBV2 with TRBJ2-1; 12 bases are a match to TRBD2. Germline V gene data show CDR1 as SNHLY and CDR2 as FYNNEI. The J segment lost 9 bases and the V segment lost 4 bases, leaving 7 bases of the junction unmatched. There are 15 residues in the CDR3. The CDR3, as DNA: TGTGCCAGCAGTGTCCTAGCGGGGGGGCCGGGTGAGCAGTTCTTC. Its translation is CASSVLAGGPGEQFF.

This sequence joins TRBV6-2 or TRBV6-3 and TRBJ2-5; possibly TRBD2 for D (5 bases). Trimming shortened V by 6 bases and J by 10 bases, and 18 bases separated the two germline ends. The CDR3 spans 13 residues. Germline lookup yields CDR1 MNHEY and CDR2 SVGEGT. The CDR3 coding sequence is TGTGCCAGCAGCCTATTGACTCCCCGGGACCAGTACTTC. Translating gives CASSLLTPRDQYF.

CDR3 residues: CASRIPGHTNSPLHF. CDR3 nucleotides: TGTGCCAGCAGGATTCCGGGACACACAAATTCACCCCTCCACTTT. The gene calls are TRBV27 and TRBJ1-6, with D perhaps TRBD1 (6 bases). Germline V gives CDR1 MNHEY, CDR2 SMNVEV (reference sequence). The CDR3 has 15 amino acids. V lost 6 bases, J lost 7 bases, and 16 bases lay in between.

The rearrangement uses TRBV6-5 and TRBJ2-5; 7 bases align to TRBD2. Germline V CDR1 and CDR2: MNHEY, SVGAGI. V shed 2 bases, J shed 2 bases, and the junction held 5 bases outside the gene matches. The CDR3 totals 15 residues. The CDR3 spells CASSYGGDGQETQYF. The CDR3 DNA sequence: TGTGCCAGCAGTTACGGGGGGGACGGGCAAGAGACCCAGTACTTC.

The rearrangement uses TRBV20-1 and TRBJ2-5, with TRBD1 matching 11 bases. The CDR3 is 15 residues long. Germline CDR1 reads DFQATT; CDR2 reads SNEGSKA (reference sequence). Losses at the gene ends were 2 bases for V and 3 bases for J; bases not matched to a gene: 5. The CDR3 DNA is TGCAGTGCTAGAATAGGACAGGGGGCTGAAGAGACCCAGTACTTC. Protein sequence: CSARIGQGAEETQYF.

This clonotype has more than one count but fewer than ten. The CDR3 sequence is CSVDARTKGTDTQYF. The CDR3, as DNA: TGCAGCGTTGATGCTAGGACAAAAGGCACAGATACGCAGTATTTT. V gene TRBV29-1 combines with J gene TRBJ2-3; perhaps TRBD1 as D (5 bases). Germline lookup yields CDR1 SQVTM and CDR2 ANQGSEA. The CDR3 sequence is 15 residues long. The V end lost 3 bases, the J end lost 1 base, and 14 bases lay between the germline ends.

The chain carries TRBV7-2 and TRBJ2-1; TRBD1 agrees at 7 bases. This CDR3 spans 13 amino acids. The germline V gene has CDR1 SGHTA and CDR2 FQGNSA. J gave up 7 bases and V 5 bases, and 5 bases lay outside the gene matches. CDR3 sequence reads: CASSRKGANEQFF. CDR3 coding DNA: TGTGCCAGCAGCCGAAAGGGGGCAAATGAGCAGTTCTTC.